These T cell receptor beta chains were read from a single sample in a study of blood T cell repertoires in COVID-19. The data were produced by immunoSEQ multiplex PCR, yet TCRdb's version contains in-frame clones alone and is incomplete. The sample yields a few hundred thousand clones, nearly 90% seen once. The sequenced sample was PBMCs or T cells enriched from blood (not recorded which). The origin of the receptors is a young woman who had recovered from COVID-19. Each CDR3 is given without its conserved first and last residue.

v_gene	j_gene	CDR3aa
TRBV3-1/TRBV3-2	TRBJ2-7	ASSQDTTYEQY
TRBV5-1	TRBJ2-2	ASSLAGTSFGTGELF
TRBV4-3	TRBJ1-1	ASSQERVGHRGTEAF
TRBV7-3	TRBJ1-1	ASSPTGGGEAF
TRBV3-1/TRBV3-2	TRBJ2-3	ASSQPVGLAGADTQY
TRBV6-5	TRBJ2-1	ASTLTTGNNEQF
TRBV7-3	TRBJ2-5	ASSFSPRAGETQY
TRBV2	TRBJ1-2	ASCNTGYGYT
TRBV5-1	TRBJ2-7	ASSKDRGPYEQY
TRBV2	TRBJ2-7	ASSEHEQY
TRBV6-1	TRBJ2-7	ASSGSSGRSSYEQY
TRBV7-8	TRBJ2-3	ASSLALVGRGTDTQY
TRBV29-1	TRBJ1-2	SVVTGQGAQRTHCYT
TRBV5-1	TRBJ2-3	ASSLDEGDTDTQY
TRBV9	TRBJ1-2	ASSSMKGIVGGDSGYT
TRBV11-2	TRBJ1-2	ASSRGGGYT
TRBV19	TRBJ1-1	ASSSFTGTGLMNTEAF
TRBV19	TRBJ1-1	ASSIWEVNTEAF
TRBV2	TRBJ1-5	ASRPDRGLVQPQH
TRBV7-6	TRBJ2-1	ASSQNSGGSSYNEQF
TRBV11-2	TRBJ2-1	ASSRGSNEQF
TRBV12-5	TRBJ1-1	ASGQGQLNTEAF
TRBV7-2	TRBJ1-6	ASSGHLKPPLH
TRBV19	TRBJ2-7	ASSIATSGDSSYEQY
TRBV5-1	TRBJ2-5	ASSLSTSGGAETQY
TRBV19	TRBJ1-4	ASSVPLGGGEKLF
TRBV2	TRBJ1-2	ASRSDSNYGYT
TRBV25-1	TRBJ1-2	ASSESGTVNYGYT
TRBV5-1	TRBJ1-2	ASSLDGGQGNYGYT
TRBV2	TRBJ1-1	ASSEIHRNTEAF
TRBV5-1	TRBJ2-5	ASRRVAGANVETQY
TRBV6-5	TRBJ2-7	ASRNRELLLEQY
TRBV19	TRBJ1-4	ASSIGGQINEKLF
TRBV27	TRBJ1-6	ASSHRGSGNSPLH
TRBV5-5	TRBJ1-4	ASRRRGQINEKLF
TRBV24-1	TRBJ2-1	ATAVGGGNEQF
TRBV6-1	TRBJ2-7	ASSELKESYEQY
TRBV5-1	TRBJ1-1	ASSPGQGSTEAF
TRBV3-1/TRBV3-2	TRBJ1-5	ASSQGGQGQGQPQH
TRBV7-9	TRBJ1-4	ASSLGQGGEKLF
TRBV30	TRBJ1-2	AWSRGTGIVYGYT
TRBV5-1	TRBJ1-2	ASSQYGQGALYGYT
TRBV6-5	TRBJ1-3	ASGQFLSGNTIY
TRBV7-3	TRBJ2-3	ASSLLAGRTDTQY
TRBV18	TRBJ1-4	ASSEHTGAGEKLF